The 19 T cell receptor beta chains below come from one sample, sequenced in a study of blood T cell repertoires in COVID-19. Only in-frame clones appear in the TCRdb table, and some are missing; sequencing was by immunoSEQ multiplex PCR. The profile covers roughly 220,000 clones, with 70% to 90% appearing a single time and roughly 10% taken by the ten largest. The sample comprised peripheral blood. These receptors were collected from a woman aged 50 to 60 with COVID-19, enrolled during active disease.

This chain uses TRBV30 with TRBJ2-7; 10 nucleotides align to TRBD1. Germline lookup yields CDR1 GTSNPN and CDR2 SVGIG (reference sequence). With 2 bases clipped from V and 5 bases from J, the junction kept 6 bases outside the gene matches. This CDR3 contains 14 residues. DNA for the CDR3: TGTGCCTGGAGTCGTGGGGACAGGGGCCACGAGCAGTACTTC. Its translation is CAWSRGDRGHEQYF.

V is TRBV24-1 and J is TRBJ2-1, with D maybe TRBD2 (6 bases). The CDR3 totals 13 residues. The germline V gene encodes CDR1 KGHDR and CDR2 SFDVKD. The ends were cut back, 7 bases at V and 6 bases at J, with 12 bases in the middle. The CDR3, as DNA: TGTGCCACCAGAGGAGGGGCCTTCAATGAGCAGTTCTTC. Encoded protein: CATRGGAFNEQFF.

This chain uses TRBV10-3 with TRBJ1-2, with TRBD1 matching 8 bases. Trimming removed 10 bases from V and 4 bases from J; junction bases left unmatched: 5. This CDR3 contains 12 residues. Germline V gene data show CDR1 as ENHRY and CDR2 as SYGVKD. CDR3 sequence (DNA): TGTGCCAGCGCGGACAGGGTCTATGGCTACACCTTC. Its protein is CASADRVYGYTF.

This sequence joins TRBV19 and TRBJ1-2, with D possibly TRBD1 on 5 matching bases. The CDR3 extends over 13 amino acids. V lost 3 bases to trimming and J lost 4 bases, with 9 bases between them. Germline assignment: CDR1 LNHDA and CDR2 SQIVND (reference sequence). CDR3 sequence (DNA): TGTGCCAGTAGTATGGCCAGGGCCTATGGCTACACCTTC. Translating gives CASSMARAYGYTF.

V gene TRBV2 combines with J gene TRBJ1-1; the match to TRBD1 covers 9 bases. The V segment lost 4 bases and the J segment 4 bases; nucleotides outside the gene matches: 4. The CDR3 runs 14 residues. The germline CDR1 and CDR2 sequences are SNHLY and FYNNEI. The CDR3 loop reads CASSGQGVGTEAFF. CDR3 sequence (DNA): TGTGCCAGCAGTGGACAGGGGGTGGGCACTGAAGCTTTCTTT.

V is TRBV30 and J is TRBJ1-1; no definite D call. The germline gives CDR1 GTSNPN, CDR2 SVGIG (reference sequence). There are 11 residues in the CDR3. The CDR3 DNA is TGTGGCGCACAGCCGGTAACTGAAGCTTTCTTT. The encoded protein is CGAQPVTEAFF.

This chain links TRBV6-6 with TRBJ1-1; weak D call: TRBD1 (5 bases). This CDR3 has 13 amino acids. CDR1 MNHNY and CDR2 SVGAGI come from the germline V gene (reference sequence). V was pared by 0 bases and J by 5 bases, with 7 bases between. CDR3 region: CASSYSRGTEAFF. In DNA form, the CDR3 reads TGTGCCAGCAGTTACTCAAGGGGAACTGAAGCTTTCTTT.

J is TRBJ1-6 and V is TRBV2; 8 nucleotides line up with TRBD1. Germline lookup yields CDR1 SNHLY and CDR2 FYNNEI. CDR3 length equals 14 residues. With V trimmed by 7 bases and J by 10 bases, 9 bases remained unmatched. The CDR3, as DNA: TGTGCCAGCAAGAGAGGGACAGGTCGGTCACCCCTCCACTTT. Protein: CASKRGTGRSPLHF.

The V gene is TRBV7-9, the J gene TRBJ1-1; 7 nucleotides agree with TRBD1. The CDR3 totals 16 residues. Unmatched junction bases numbered 11, after V lost 6 bases and J lost 1 base. The germline gives CDR1 SEHNR, CDR2 FQNEAQ (reference sequence). This CDR3 is CASSPRQGPWNTEAFF. The CDR3 DNA sequence: TGTGCCAGCAGTCCCCGACAGGGCCCTTGGAACACTGAAGCTTTCTTT.

This clone has more than one count but fewer than ten. The V and J genes are TRBV5-1 and TRBJ1-2; D is possibly TRBD1 (5 bases). The CDR3 totals 18 residues. V lost 4 bases and J 6 bases, leaving 28 bases between the germline ends. From germline, CDR1 is SGHRS and CDR2 YFSETQ. The CDR3, as DNA: TGCGCCAGCAGCCCCCGACCCAGTGGGGGGACCCTCCTTCATGGCTACACCTTC. Protein: CASSPRPSGGTLLHGYTF.

The chain employs TRBV28 and TRBJ2-5, with D perhaps matching TRBD2 (5 bases). This CDR3 has 13 amino acids. Trimming shortened V by 5 bases and J by 5 bases, and 12 bases separated the two germline ends. The germline gives CDR1 MDHEN, CDR2 SYDVKM. The CDR3 is CASSPLARETQYF. The CDR3 nucleotides are TGTGCCAGCAGTCCCTTAGCGCGGGAGACCCAGTACTTC.

V and J are TRBV29-1 and TRBJ2-3; D is unresolved. This CDR3 is 11 amino acids long. Looked up from germline, CDR1 is SQVTM and CDR2 is ANQGSEA. The germline V and J ends were trimmed by 6 bases and 2 bases, with 6 bases remaining between them. CDR3 amino acids: CSVQFTDTQYF. The CDR3 bases are TGCAGCGTCCAGTTCACAGATACGCAGTATTTT.

This clone was seen a single time. V usage is TRBV6-1 and J usage is TRBJ1-4; D is possibly TRBD1 (5 bases). Trimming cost V 1 base and J 3 bases, with 15 bases left between them. The CDR3 is made up of 17 amino acids. CDR1 and CDR2 (germline): MNHNS, SASEGT. The CDR3 spells CASSEVPQGWSNEKLFF. In DNA, the CDR3 is TGTGCCAGCAGTGAAGTTCCCCAGGGATGGTCTAATGAAAAACTGTTTTTT.

Remarks on this clone: One junction end disagrees with the germline gene, perhaps due to a read error. Within the sample, other DNA sequences also encode this same CDR3. The CDR3 region has the DNA TGTGCAAGCAGCTTGGGCTTACCTGGAAACACCATATATTTT. Translated, it gives CASSLGLPGNTIYF. This chain uses TRBV11-2 with TRBJ1-3; D remains unclear. Per germline, CDR1 SGHAT and CDR2 FQNNGV. There are 14 residues in the CDR3.

This sequence joins TRBV11-2 and TRBJ2-4, with 12 positions matching TRBD2. V lost 4 bases to trimming and J lost 9 bases; unmatched junction nucleotides: 13. CDR3 length: 17 residues. CDR1 and CDR2 (germline): SGHAT, FQNNGV. The CDR3 loop reads CASSSGLAGPREVIQYF. The DNA of the CDR3 is TGTGCCAGCAGCTCCGGACTAGCGGGGCCTCGTGAGGTCATTCAGTACTTC.

In this sample, this clone turned up a few times. This sequence joins TRBV7-8 and TRBJ2-1, with D maybe TRBD1 (6 bases). Looked up from germline, CDR1 is SGHVS and CDR2 is FQNEAQ. The CDR3 has 14 residues. V lost 5 bases and J lost 3, with 11 bases in between. CDR3 nucleotides: TGTGCCAGCAGCAAGGACAGTCACTACAATGAGCAGTTCTTC. The encoded protein is CASSKDSHYNEQFF.

The chain recombines TRBV7-2 with TRBJ2-7, with 7 bases matching TRBD2. The trim removed 3 bases at V and 3 bases at J, leaving 8 bases unmatched. Germline V gene sequence: CDR1 SGHTA, CDR2 FQGNSA. The CDR3 covers 15 residues. The chain's CDR3 is CASSLLGGAFYEQYF. The CDR3 nucleotides are TGTGCCAGCAGCTTGCTGGGAGGGGCATTCTACGAGCAGTACTTC.

The table lists this clone with a count of one. The gene calls are TRBV28 and TRBJ2-7, with TRBD2 identical over 12 bases. Germline CDR1 is MDHEN and CDR2 is SYDVKM. There are 15 residues in the CDR3. After removal of 4 bases from V and 5 bases from J, the junction contained 6 bases not matched to a gene. This chain's CDR3 is CASSSSGGAFHEQYV. CDR3 sequence (DNA): TGTGCCAGCAGTTCTAGCGGGGGGGCTTTCCACGAGCAGTACGTC.

The chain has TRBV14 and TRBJ1-4; no definite D call. Deletions cut 0 bases from V and 0 bases from J, with 5 bases between. The CDR3 contains 15 residues. Germline-derived CDR1 and CDR2 are SGHDN and FVKESK. This CDR3 is CASSQERATNEKLFF. DNA for the CDR3: TGTGCCAGCAGCCAAGAACGCGCAACTAATGAAAAACTGTTTTTT.